Sequencing of this T cell receptor beta chain was carried out in a study of blood T cell repertoires in COVID-19. Across the study: Sample material is recorded as cDNA or gDNA derived from T cells, B-cell-depleted T cells, or PBMCs.

Here immunoSEQ multiplex PCR was the method, and the copy in TCRdb shows in-frame clones only, minus some. Found here are 30,000 to 40,000 clones, around three quarters of them singletons; the top ten hold approximately 15%. Germline CDR1 SGHNT, CDR2 YYREEE (reference sequence). This CDR3 has 14 amino acids. Trimming took 3 bases from V and 1 from J; bases not matched to a gene: 3. This TCR was recovered from a woman between 70 and 85 years old with acute or convalescent COVID-19. Sample: peripheral blood. V is TRBV5-4 and J is TRBJ2-5, with 7 bases matching TRBD2. In DNA, the CDR3 is TGTGCCAGCAGCTGGGGCGGGAGCCAAGAGACCCAGTACTTC. Protein sequence: CASSWGGSQETQYF.